This T cell receptor (beta chain) was found in a study of cytomegalovirus exposure and HLA in healthy donors. The study's findings and limits: TCR beta sequences reportedly predicted the HLA-A and HLA-B alleles of most subjects accurately.

The PCR used 60 Vbeta and 13 Jbeta primers. Sequencing was performed with immunoSEQ multiplex PCR; in TCRdb, only in-frame clones are kept and a portion is missing. The sample shows 100,000 to 150,000 clones, around 72% of them seen only once. The CDR3 extends over 14 amino acids. Germline V gene data show CDR1 as SGHTA and CDR2 as FQGTGA. Trimming removed 3 bases at V and 2 bases at J, with 11 bases between. This clone was recorded once. Its specificity is not known. The TCR originated in a man in his thirties or forties in good health and CMV-seronegative. Sequencing was performed on PBMCs. The chain joins TRBV7-3 to TRBJ2-7; D might be TRBD1 (5 bases). CDR3 sequence: CASSFTKGAYEQYF. Written as DNA, the CDR3 is TGTGCCAGCAGCTTCACGAAAGGGGCCTACGAGCAGTACTTC.